This T cell receptor (beta chain) came from a study of blood T cell repertoires in COVID-19. Study context: The United States, Italy and Spain were the sources of the acute and convalescent COVID-19 samples. PBMCs, B-cell-depleted T cells, or T cells provided the cDNA or gDNA that made up the material.

The length of the CDR3 is 15 residues. Per germline, CDR1 LGHDT and CDR2 YNNKEL (reference sequence). Trimming removed 1 base from V and 2 bases from J, with 10 bases in between. Authors' methods: Scientists estimated how many nucleated cells there were by amplifying reference gene primers. Generated by immunoSEQ multiplex PCR, the TCRdb table keeps only in-frame clones and is missing some. V and J calls and clone size come straight from that table; D and trimming were deduced from the DNA. The data hold about 39,000 clones, with about 76% observed a single time. The rearrangement uses TRBV3-1 (or the pseudogene TRBV3-2) and TRBJ2-3, with D possibly being TRBD1 (5 bases). The TCR comes from a man between 65 and 85 years old with active or convalescent COVID-19. Sequencing input: peripheral blood. The chain's CDR3 is CASSQVRVNTDTQYF. In DNA, the CDR3 is TGTGCCAGCAGCCAAGTCAGGGTAAACACAGATACGCAGTATTTT.